This section outlines one T cell receptor beta chain sequence together with its context. Its specificity is not known. Each CDR3 protein is one row after TCRdb ran MiXCR on the 5' RACE reads. Of 600,000 to 700,000 distinct CDR3 sequences listed, around 20% are singletons. This CDR3 spans 14 amino acids. V dropped 1 base and J dropped 1 base, with 9 bases sitting between them. CDR1 and CDR2 from the germline V gene are DFQATT and SNEGSKA (reference sequence). This sample was taken from a study of identical twins. Regarding the study as a whole: Models, which agreed with sharing between unrelated individuals, nonetheless underestimated the out-of-frame TCR alpha sharing seen in monozygotic twins.

The same sample was also used in a study of T cells expressing NK-cell markers. This second report adds: Once again these clonotypes came out on top in the CD3+CD56-NKG2C+ fraction of several donors.

The rearrangement uses TRBV20-1 and TRBJ2-3; maybe TRBD2 (6 bases). Input material: PBMCs. The receptor's source is a young woman in good health. The CDR3 loop reads CSARVTRRTDTQYF. The DNA for the CDR3 is TGCAGTGCTAGAGTGACTAGACGCACAGATACGCAGTATTTT.